This passage covers 16 T cell receptor beta chains from one sample sequenced in a study of OX40 agonist ivuxolimab in advanced cancers. The table came from immunoSEQ multiplex PCR; TCRdb's copy has only in-frame clones and leaves some out. The repertoire holds tens of thousands of clones, about four fifths seen once, with 1.9% in the top ten. The specimen was CD4+ or CD8+ T cells sorted from blood, collected in a trial of the OX40 agonist ivuxolimab. These receptors came from an adult with an advanced solid tumor such as melanoma, head and neck, liver or kidney cancer.

The chain recombines TRBV11-2 with TRBJ2-7; maybe TRBD2 (6 bases). The ends were cut back, 3 bases at V and 2 bases at J, with 14 bases in the middle. The CDR3 totals 15 residues. Germline loops: CDR1 SGHAT, CDR2 FQNNGV. The CDR3 sequence: CASSLRGSIPYEQYF. CDR3 in DNA: TGTGCCAGCAGCTTGCGGGGCAGTATTCCCTACGAGCAGTACTTC.

V usage is TRBV5-1 and J usage is TRBJ1-2, with D perhaps TRBD1 (5 bases). V was shortened by 1 base and J by 6 bases, with 13 bases between the two germline ends. CDR3 length: 14 residues. Germline-derived CDR1 and CDR2 are SGHRS and YFSETQ. CDR3 in amino acids: CASSLQGPWDGYTF. The CDR3 DNA follows: TGCGCCAGCAGCTTGCAGGGACCTTGGGATGGCTACACCTTC.

The chain has TRBV2 and TRBJ2-7; possible D gene TRBD1, 7 bases. Trimming left V 8 bases short and J 12 bases short, with 20 bases between. Germline CDR1 is SNHLY and CDR2 is FYNNEI. The CDR3 is made up of 12 amino acids. The CDR3 loop is CASGGTVVGSYV. The CDR3 coding sequence is TGTGCCAGCGGGGGGACAGTCGTTGGCTCGTACGTC.

This chain joins TRBV2 and TRBJ1-5; 8 nucleotides match TRBD1. CDR1 and CDR2 (germline): SNHLY, FYNNEI. This CDR3 is built from 16 residues. V dropped 4 bases and J dropped 5; count of bases not matched to a gene: 10. CDR3 nucleotide sequence: TGTGCCAGCAGTGTAAGGCAGGGGGCAATTTATCAGCCCCAGCATTTT. Translation gives CASSVRQGAIYQPQHF.

The chain couples TRBV5-6 to TRBJ1-1; D possibly corresponds to TRBD1 (5 bases). V was shortened by 0 bases and J by 5 bases, with 11 bases between the two germline ends. The CDR3 is made up of 14 amino acids. Per the germline V gene, CDR1 is SGHDT and CDR2 is YYEEEE. The CDR3 is CASSLGAGKTEAFF. The CDR3 region has the DNA TGTGCCAGCAGCTTGGGGGCAGGGAAGACTGAAGCTTTCTTT.

This clone was counted once. The CDR3 DNA reads as TGTGCCAGCAGCCCCTTTTTTTCCAGGGGCAATGAGCAGTTCTTC. Its translation is CASSPFFSRGNEQFF. The rearrangement uses TRBV11-2 and TRBJ2-1, with D possibly matching TRBD1 (6 bases). The CDR3 runs to 15 residues. From germline, CDR1 is SGHAT and CDR2 FQNNGV. V shed 5 bases and J shed 6 bases, with 17 bases lying between them.

This chain uses TRBV7-3 with TRBJ2-3; D possibly uses TRBD1 or TRBD2 (5 bases each). The germline gives CDR1 SGHTA, CDR2 FQGTGA. Trimming removed 2 bases from V and 8 bases from J, with 14 bases in between. The CDR3 totals 14 residues. CDR3 protein: CASSLDGASGTQYF. CDR3 in DNA: TGTGCCAGCAGCTTAGACGGGGCCTCGGGTACGCAGTATTTT.

The CDR3 loop is CASSAQVNQPQHF. The CDR3 nucleotides read TGTGCCAGCAGCGCACAGGTTAATCAGCCCCAGCATTTT. The J gene is TRBJ1-5, the V gene TRBV7-3; weak D call: TRBD1 (5 bases). Deletions cut 5 bases from V and 4 bases from J, with 9 bases between. The CDR3 extends over 13 amino acids. Germline CDR1 reads SGHTA; CDR2 reads FQGTGA.

The chain recombines TRBV2 with TRBJ2-5, with TRBD2 as a possible D gene (5 bases). The CDR3 is made up of 12 amino acids. The V end lost 7 bases, the J end lost 4 bases, and 10 bases lay between the germline ends. Germline V gene lookup returns CDR1 SNHLY and CDR2 FYNNEI. The CDR3 region has the DNA TGTGCCAGCAATGTGGCGGGAGAGACCCAGTACTTC. Encoded protein: CASNVAGETQYF.

This clone was observed a single time. The rearrangement uses TRBV7-3 and TRBJ2-3; TRBD1 matches 7 bases. Germline CDR1 reads SGHTA; CDR2 reads FQGTGA. The V segment lost 1 base and the J segment 4 bases; nucleotides outside the gene matches: 2. This CDR3 comprises 14 residues. Here the CDR3 DNA reads TGTGCCAGCAGCTTAAGTCAGGGGGCAGATACGCAGTATTTT. Its protein is CASSLSQGADTQYF.

The chain employs TRBV18 and TRBJ2-5, with TRBD1 as a possible D gene (5 bases). CDR3 size: 14 residues. V lost 3 bases and J lost 3, with 11 bases in between. CDR1 KGHSH and CDR2 LQKENI come from the germline V gene. CDR3 sequence (DNA): TGTGCCAGCTCACCTCAGGGCCAAAAAGAGACCCAGTACTTC. Translation: CASSPQGQKETQYF. Together with reference TRBV18 and TRBJ2-5, the CDR3 gives the full variable domain: NAGVMQNPRHLVRRRGQEARLRCSPMKGHSHVYWYRQLPEEGLKFMVYLQKENIIDESGMPKERFSAEFPKEGPSILRIQQVVRGDSAAYFCASSPQGQKETQYFGPGTRLLVL.

The chain couples TRBV27 to TRBJ2-1, with TRBD1 matching over 10 bases. V lost 6 bases to trimming and J lost 7 bases; unmatched junction nucleotides: 9. The length of the CDR3 is 15 residues. Germline values: CDR1 MNHEY, CDR2 SMNVEV (reference sequence). The CDR3 region is CASSKIGQGVNEQFF. CDR3 nucleotide sequence: TGTGCCAGCAGCAAGATCGGACAGGGGGTAAATGAGCAGTTCTTC.

This chain links TRBV11-3 with TRBJ2-7; D may correspond to TRBD1 or TRBD2 (6 bases each). Per germline, CDR1 SGHNT and CDR2 YENEEA. CDR3 length equals 13 residues. V was cut by 3 bases and J by 6 bases, with 12 bases left in between. CDR3 nucleotides: TGTGCCAGCAGCTTTGGGGGGCAGGGCGAGCAGTACTTC. Encoded protein: CASSFGGQGEQYF.

CDR3 sequence reads: CASSYGTGGHNEQFF. In DNA form, the CDR3 reads TGTGCCAGCAGTTACGGGACGGGAGGACACAATGAGCAGTTCTTC. V usage is TRBV6-6 and J usage is TRBJ2-1; 7 bases align to TRBD2. Germline assignment: CDR1 MNHNY and CDR2 SVGAGI (reference sequence). CDR3 size: 15 residues. J lost 5 bases, V lost 2 bases, and 6 bases had no gene match.

The rearrangement links TRBV2 to TRBJ1-4; D uncertain. Looked up from germline, CDR1 is SNHLY and CDR2 is FYNNEI. V lost 5 bases and J 8 bases, leaving 15 bases between the germline ends. CDR3 length: 14 residues. The CDR3 DNA is TGTGCCAGCAGTAAAACCCCCCCCGGCGAAAAACTGTTTTTT. Its translation is CASSKTPPGEKLFF.

Concerning this clone itself: The sample carries other DNA sequences with the same CDR3. The chain is built from TRBV4-2 and TRBJ2-1, with TRBD1 matching over 10 bases. The length of the CDR3 is 16 residues. V trimming: 0 bases; J trimming: 8 bases; junction bases outside the gene matches: 7. Germline CDR1 and CDR2: LGHNA and YNFKEQ. As DNA, the CDR3 is TGTGCCAGCAGCCAAGATCTGGGACAGGGGCCCGATGAGCAGTTCTTC. Amino acids: CASSQDLGQGPDEQFF.